This T cell receptor (beta chain) was retrieved from a study of shared T cell receptors in the human thymus. V was pared by 0 bases and J by 0 bases, with 6 bases of the junction left unmatched. This CDR3 contains 17 residues. Germline lookup yields CDR1 GTSNPN and CDR2 SVGIG (reference sequence). Clones were read by immunoSEQ multiplex PCR, and TCRdb kept only the in-frame ones, dropping some. The data show some 720,000 clones, with approximately 88% seen just once and 0.0095% to 0.012% held by the top ten. These records were also assigned to another study, of human thymus T cells. From that paper: Thymus was obtained from resections taken during corrective heart surgery. Related research has reported that thymic repertoires overlap highly among unrelated individuals.

This clonotype was obtained from a boy under two years old with a congenital heart defect. V is TRBV30 and J is TRBJ2-1; 9 positions match TRBD2. Sequenced sample: thymocytes. CDR3 region: CAWSVPEAGGSYNEQFF. The CDR3 nucleotides read TGTGCCTGGAGTGTACCTGAAGCGGGGGGCTCCTACAATGAGCAGTTCTTC.